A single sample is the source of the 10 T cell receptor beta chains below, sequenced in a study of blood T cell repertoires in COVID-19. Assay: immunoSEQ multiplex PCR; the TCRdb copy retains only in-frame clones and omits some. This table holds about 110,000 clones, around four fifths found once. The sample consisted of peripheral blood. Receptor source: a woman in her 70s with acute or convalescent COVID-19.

The CDR3 loop reads CASSLNTGEQYF. In nucleotides, the CDR3 is TGTGCCAGCAGCTTGAATACGGGGGAGCAGTACTTC. This rearrangement joins TRBV11-2 to TRBJ2-7; a possible D gene is TRBD2 (5 bases). Trimming took 3 bases from V and 7 from J, leaving 10 bases between them. Germline CDR1 SGHAT, CDR2 FQNNGV. The CDR3 is made up of 12 amino acids.

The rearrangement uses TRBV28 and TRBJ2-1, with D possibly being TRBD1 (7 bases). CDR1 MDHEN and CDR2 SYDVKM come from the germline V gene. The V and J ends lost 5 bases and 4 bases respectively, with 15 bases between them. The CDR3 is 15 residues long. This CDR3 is CASSLRGAQYNEQFF. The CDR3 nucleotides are TGTGCCAGCAGTCTCAGGGGGGCCCAATACAATGAGCAGTTCTTC.

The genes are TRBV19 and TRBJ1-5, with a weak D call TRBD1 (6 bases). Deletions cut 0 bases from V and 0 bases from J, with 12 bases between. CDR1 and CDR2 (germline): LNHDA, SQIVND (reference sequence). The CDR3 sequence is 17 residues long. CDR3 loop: CASSIDGGQHSNQPQHF. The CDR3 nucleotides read TGTGCCAGTAGTATAGATGGTGGACAGCATAGCAATCAGCCCCAGCATTTT.

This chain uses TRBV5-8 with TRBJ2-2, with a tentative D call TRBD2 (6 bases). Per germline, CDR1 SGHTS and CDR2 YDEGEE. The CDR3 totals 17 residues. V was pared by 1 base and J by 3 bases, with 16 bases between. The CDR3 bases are TGTGCCAGCAGCTTGAACTCCGGGAGTCAGTACACCGGGGAGCTGTTTTTT. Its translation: CASSLNSGSQYTGELFF.

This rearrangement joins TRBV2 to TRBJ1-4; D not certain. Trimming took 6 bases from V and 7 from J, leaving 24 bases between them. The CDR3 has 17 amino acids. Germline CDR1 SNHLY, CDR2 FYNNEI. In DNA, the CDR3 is TGTGCCAGCAGGGTCATTCCTGGCAGTCGAGGACTTGAAAAACTGTTTTTT. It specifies CASRVIPGSRGLEKLFF.

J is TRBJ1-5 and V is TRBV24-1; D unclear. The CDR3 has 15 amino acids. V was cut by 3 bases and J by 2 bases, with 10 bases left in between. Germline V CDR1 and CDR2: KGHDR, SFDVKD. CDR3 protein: CATSDARRGNQPQHF. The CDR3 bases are TGTGCCACCAGTGATGCACGGAGAGGCAATCAGCCCCAGCATTTT.

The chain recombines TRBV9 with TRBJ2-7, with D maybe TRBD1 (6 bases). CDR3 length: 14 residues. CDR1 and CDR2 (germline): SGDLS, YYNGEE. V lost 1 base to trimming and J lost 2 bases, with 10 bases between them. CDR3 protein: CASSVRDNAYEQYF. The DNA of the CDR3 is TGTGCCAGCAGCGTAAGGGACAACGCCTACGAGCAGTACTTC.

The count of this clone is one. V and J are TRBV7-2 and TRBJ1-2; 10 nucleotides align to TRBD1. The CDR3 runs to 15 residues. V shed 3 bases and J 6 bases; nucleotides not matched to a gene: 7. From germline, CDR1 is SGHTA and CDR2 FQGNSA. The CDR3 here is CASSFGQGVGDGYTF. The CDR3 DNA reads TGTGCCAGCAGCTTTGGACAGGGGGTAGGAGATGGCTACACCTTC. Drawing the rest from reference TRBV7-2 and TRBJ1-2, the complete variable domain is GAGVSQSPSNKVTEKGKDVELRCDPISGHTALYWYRQSLGQGLEFLIYFQGNSAPDKSGLPSDRFSAERTGGSVSTLTIQRTQQEDSAVYLCASSFGQGVGDGYTFGSGTRLTVV.

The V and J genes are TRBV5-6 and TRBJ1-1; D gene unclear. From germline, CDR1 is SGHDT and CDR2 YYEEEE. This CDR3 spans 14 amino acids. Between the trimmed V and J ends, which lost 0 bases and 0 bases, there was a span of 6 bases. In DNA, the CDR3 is TGTGCCAGCAGCTTGGGGGCCCTGAACACTGAAGCTTTCTTT. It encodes CASSLGALNTEAFF.

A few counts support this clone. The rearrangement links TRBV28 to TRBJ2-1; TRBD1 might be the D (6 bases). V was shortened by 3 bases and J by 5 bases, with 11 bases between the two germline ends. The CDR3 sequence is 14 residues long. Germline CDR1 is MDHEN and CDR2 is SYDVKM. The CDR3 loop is CASSFRGAHNEQFF. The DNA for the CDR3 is TGTGCCAGCAGTTTCAGGGGAGCCCACAATGAGCAGTTCTTC.